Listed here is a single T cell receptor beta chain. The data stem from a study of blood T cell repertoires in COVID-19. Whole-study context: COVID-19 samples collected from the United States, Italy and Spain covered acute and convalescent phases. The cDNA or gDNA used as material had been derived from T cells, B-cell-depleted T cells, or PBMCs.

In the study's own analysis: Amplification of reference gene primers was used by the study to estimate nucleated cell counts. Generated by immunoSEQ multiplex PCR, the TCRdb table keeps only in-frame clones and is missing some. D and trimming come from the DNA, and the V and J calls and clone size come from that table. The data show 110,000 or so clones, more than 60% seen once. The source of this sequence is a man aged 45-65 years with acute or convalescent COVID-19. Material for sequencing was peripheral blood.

The CDR3 DNA reads as TGTGCCAGCAGCCCGGGACAGGGACTCTGGGCTAATGAAAAACTGTTTTTT. Translated, it gives CASSPGQGLWANEKLFF. The V gene is TRBV9, the J gene TRBJ1-4; 9 nucleotides match TRBD1. V gave up 4 bases and J gave up 3 bases; unmatched junction bases: 10. The CDR3 extends over 17 amino acids. CDR1 is SGDLS and CDR2 is YYNGEE in the germline V gene.